One sample yielded the 7 T cell receptor beta chains listed below, sequenced in a study of cytotoxic CD8 clonotypes in ibrutinib-treated CLL. Measured with immunoSEQ multiplex PCR; TCRdb has only the in-frame clones, and not every one. This sample yields about 63,000 clones, of which 57% are seen a single time; about 15% belongs to the top ten. The material was PBMCs, obtained after 12 months of ibrutinib treatment. Receptor source: a human donor with chronic lymphocytic leukemia.

The rearrangement uses TRBV30 and TRBJ2-1; no clear D. The CDR3 length is 14 residues. Per the germline V gene, CDR1 is GTSNPN and CDR2 is SVGIG (reference sequence). The V and J ends lost 5 bases and 0 bases respectively, with 11 bases between them. In DNA form, the CDR3 reads TGTGCCTGGCCCTATCCGAGCTCCTACAATGAGCAGTTCTTC. Its protein is CAWPYPSSYNEQFF.

There are a few counts of this clone. The chain links TRBV6-6 to TRBJ2-1; D is possibly TRBD1 (6 bases). CDR3 size: 14 residues. Germline CDR1 reads MNHNY; CDR2 reads SVGAGI (reference sequence). Trimming took 5 bases from V and 10 from J, leaving 18 bases between them. The CDR3 reads CASSPSGAGEEQFF. CDR3 sequence (DNA): TGTGCCAGCAGTCCCTCCGGGGCAGGGGAAGAGCAGTTCTTC.

This chain uses TRBV6-5 with TRBJ2-5; 7 bases fit TRBD1. Germline V gives CDR1 MNHEY, CDR2 SVGAGI. Trimming took 6 bases from V and 5 from J; bases not matched to a gene: 12. This CDR3 contains 15 residues. CDR3 nucleotides: TGTGCCAGCAGACACGCAGGGGGTTCGGGGGAGACCCAGTACTTC. This sequence encodes CASRHAGGSGETQYF.

This rearrangement joins TRBV19 to TRBJ2-6; D remains ambiguous. V was shortened by 10 bases and J by 0 bases, with 16 bases between the two germline ends. Germline V CDR1 and CDR2: LNHDA, SQIVND (reference sequence). The CDR3 is 16 residues long. The CDR3 bases are TGTGCCACCAGACGGGTTTTCCGCTCTGGGGCCAACGTCCTGACTTTC. Translating it yields CATRRVFRSGANVLTF. Full variable domain (outside the CDR3, taken from reference TRBV19 and TRBJ2-6): DGGITQSPKYLFRKEGQNVTLSCEQNLNHDAMYWYRQDPGQGLRLIYYSQIVNDFQKGDIAEGYSVSREKKESFPLTVTSAQKNPTAFYLCATRRVFRSGANVLTFGAGSRLTVL.

V and J are TRBV10-3 and TRBJ2-1; D not certain. Trimming took 3 bases from V and 0 from J, leaving 9 bases between them. The germline gives CDR1 ENHRY, CDR2 SYGVKD. The CDR3 loop spans 15 amino acids. CDR3 nucleotide sequence: TGTGCCATCAGTGAAGACGTAAGCTCCTACAATGAGCAGTTCTTC. It specifies CAISEDVSSYNEQFF.

This clone was seen more than once but under ten times. The chain employs TRBV27 and TRBJ2-5, with TRBD2 identical over 14 bases. CDR1 is MNHEY and CDR2 is SMNVEV in the germline V gene (reference sequence). The CDR3 totals 15 residues. V shed 6 bases, J shed 11 bases, and the junction held 11 bases outside the gene matches. The CDR3 DNA sequence: TGTGCCAGCAGCTCGAGGCCGGGACTAGCGGGAGATCAGTACTTC. This sequence encodes CASSSRPGLAGDQYF.

This chain uses TRBV28 with TRBJ2-7; possibly TRBD2 for D (6 bases). Germline V gene sequence: CDR1 MDHEN, CDR2 SYDVKM. V dropped 5 bases and J dropped 4 bases, with 18 bases sitting between them. The CDR3 has 15 amino acids. The CDR3 is CASSPAGLLVYEQYF. In DNA, the CDR3 is TGTGCCAGCAGTCCCGCCGGACTACTTGTTTACGAGCAGTACTTC.